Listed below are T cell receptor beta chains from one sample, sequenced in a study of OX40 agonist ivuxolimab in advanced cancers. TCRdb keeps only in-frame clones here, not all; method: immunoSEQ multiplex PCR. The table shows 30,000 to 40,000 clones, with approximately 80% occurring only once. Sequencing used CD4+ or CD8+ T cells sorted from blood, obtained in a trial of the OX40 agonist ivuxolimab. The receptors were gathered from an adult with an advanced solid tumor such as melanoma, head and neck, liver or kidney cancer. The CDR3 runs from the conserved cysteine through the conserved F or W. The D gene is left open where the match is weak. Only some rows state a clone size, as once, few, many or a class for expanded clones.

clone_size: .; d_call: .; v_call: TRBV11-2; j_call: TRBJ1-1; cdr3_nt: TGTGCCAGCAGCTTAGATTCATCGGGGTTTACTGAAGCTTTCTTT; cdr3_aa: CASSLDSSGFTEAFF
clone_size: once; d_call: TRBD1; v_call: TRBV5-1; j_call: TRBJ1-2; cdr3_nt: TGCGCCAGCAGCCCGCAGGGGGTCTATGGCTACACCTTC; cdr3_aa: CASSPQGVYGYTF
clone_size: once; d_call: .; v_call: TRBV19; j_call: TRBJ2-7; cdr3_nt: TGTGCCAGTAGCAAATGGAGGTTCGACGAGCAGTACTTC; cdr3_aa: CASSKWRFDEQYF
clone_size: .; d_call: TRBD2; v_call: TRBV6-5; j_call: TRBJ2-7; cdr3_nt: TGTGCCAGCAGTTATTCCGGGAGGCACGAGCAGTACTTC; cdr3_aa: CASSYSGRHEQYF
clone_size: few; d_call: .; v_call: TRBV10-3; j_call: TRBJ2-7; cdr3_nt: TGTGCCATCAGTGATGCCGGCGAGCAGTACTTC; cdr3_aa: CAISDAGEQYF
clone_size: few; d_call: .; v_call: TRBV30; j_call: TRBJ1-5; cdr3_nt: TGTGCCTGGAATGGGGGACCCGACCAGCCCCAGCATTTT; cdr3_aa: CAWNGGPDQPQHF
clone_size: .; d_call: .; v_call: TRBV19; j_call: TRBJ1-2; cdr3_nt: TGTGCCAGTAGTATATTCGGCTATGGCTACACCTTC; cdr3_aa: CASSIFGYGYTF
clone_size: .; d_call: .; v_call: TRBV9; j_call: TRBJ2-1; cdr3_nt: TGTGCCAGCAGCGTAGATGGATTAAGGCAGTTCTTC; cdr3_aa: CASSVDGLRQFF
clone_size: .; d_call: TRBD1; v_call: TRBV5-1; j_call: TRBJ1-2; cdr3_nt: TGCGCCAGCGGAACAGGGGCTAACTATGGCTACACCTTC; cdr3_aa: CASGTGANYGYTF
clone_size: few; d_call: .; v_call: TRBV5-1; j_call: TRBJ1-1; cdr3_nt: TGCGCCAGCAGCTTCTTGACTGAAGCTTTCTTT; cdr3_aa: CASSFLTEAFF
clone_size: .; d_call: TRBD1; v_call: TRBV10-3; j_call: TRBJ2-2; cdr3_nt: TGTGCCATCAGCCGGGACAGGGAAACCGGGGAGCTGTTTTTT; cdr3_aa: CAISRDRETGELFF
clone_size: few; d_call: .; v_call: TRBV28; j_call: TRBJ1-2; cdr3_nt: TGTGCCAGCGGTCCTTATGGCTACACCTTC; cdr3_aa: CASGPYGYTF
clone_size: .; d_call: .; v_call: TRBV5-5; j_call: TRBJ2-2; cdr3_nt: TGTGCCAGCAGCTTCCGGACCGACAACACCGGGGAGCTGTTTTTT; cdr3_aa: CASSFRTDNTGELFF
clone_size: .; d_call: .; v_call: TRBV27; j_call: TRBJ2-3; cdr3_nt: TGTGCCAGCAGTATACCAACGGTGGATACGCAGTATTTT; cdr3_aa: CASSIPTVDTQYF
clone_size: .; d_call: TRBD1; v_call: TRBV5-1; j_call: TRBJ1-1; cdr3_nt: TGCGCCAGCAGCGCCCCCGAGGACAGGGCAACTTTCTTT; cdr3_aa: CASSAPEDRATFF
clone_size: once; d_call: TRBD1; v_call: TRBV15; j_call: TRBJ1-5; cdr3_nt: TGTGCCGCCGGGGGACAGCATAGCAATCAGCCCCAGCATTTT; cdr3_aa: CAAGGQHSNQPQHF
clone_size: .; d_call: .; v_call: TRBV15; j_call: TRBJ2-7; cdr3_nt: TGTGCCACCAGCAGGACGGTGGGCAACGAGCAGTACTTC; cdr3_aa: CATSRTVGNEQYF
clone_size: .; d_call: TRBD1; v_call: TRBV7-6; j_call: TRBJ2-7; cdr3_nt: TGTGCCAGCAGCTTAACCGGGACAGACTACGAGCAGTACTTC; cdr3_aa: CASSLTGTDYEQYF
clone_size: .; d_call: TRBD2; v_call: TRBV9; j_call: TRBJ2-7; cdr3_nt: TGTGCCAGCAGCGTTAGCGGGGGGCCCTACGAGCAGTACTTC; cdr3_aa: CASSVSGGPYEQYF
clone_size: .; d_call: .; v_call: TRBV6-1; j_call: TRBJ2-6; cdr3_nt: TGTGCCAGCAGTGAAGAAGGGGCTGGGGCCAACGTCCTGACTTTC; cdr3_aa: CASSEEGAGANVLTF